The 24 T cell receptor beta chains below all came from one sample that was sequenced in a study of T-cell memory formation after mild COVID-19. TCRdb ran MiXCR on the 5' RACE reads and lists one entry per CDR3 protein. The table shows 300,000 or so distinct CDR3 sequences, with around 16% occurring only once. The material sequenced was PBMCs or a T cell subset sorted from them (not recorded which). These receptors all stem from a man aged 18 to 30 who had mild COVID-19 (a few samples of this study predate the infection). Cell type and time point are not known.

This clonotype was seen many times. The chain combines TRBV7-2 with TRBJ2-3; D may be TRBD2 (7 bases). The CDR3 length is 13 residues. Between the trimmed V and J ends, which lost 2 bases and 5 bases, there was a span of 8 bases. Germline V lookup: CDR1 SGHTA, CDR2 FQGNSA. The CDR3 protein is CASSLRGGDTQYF. CDR3 bases: TGTGCCAGCAGCTTAAGGGGGGGAGATACGCAGTATTTT. The complete variable domain, with remaining parts taken from reference TRBV7-2 and TRBJ2-3, reads GAGVSQSPSNKVTEKGKDVELRCDPISGHTALYWYRQSLGQGLEFLIYFQGNSAPDKSGLPSDRFSAERTGGSVSTLTIQRTQQEDSAVYLCASSLRGGDTQYFGPGTRLTVL.

This clonotype was seen a few times. The chain links TRBV30 to TRBJ2-5; D is undetermined. The CDR3 has 13 residues. Between the trimmed V and J ends, which lost 1 base and 4 bases, there was a span of 10 bases. Germline V lookup: CDR1 GTSNPN, CDR2 SVGIG (reference sequence). The CDR3 sequence: CAWSGALGETQYF. CDR3 bases: TGTGCCTGGAGTGGGGCTCTCGGAGAGACCCAGTACTTC.

V gene TRBV7-2 combines with J gene TRBJ1-1; D uncertain. Trimming took off 4 bases at V and 4 bases at J, with 10 bases between the two ends. CDR1 SGHTA and CDR2 FQGNSA come from the germline V gene. The CDR3 consists of 13 residues. The DNA of the CDR3 is TGTGCCAGCAGCTCCCATCACGGCACTGAAGCTTTCTTT. It specifies CASSSHHGTEAFF.

This rearrangement joins TRBV14 to TRBJ2-7, with D hard to call. V dropped 1 base and J dropped 7 bases, with 8 bases sitting between them. This CDR3 spans 12 amino acids. Germline CDR1 reads SGHDN; CDR2 reads FVKESK. The CDR3 nucleotides are TGTGCCAGCAGCCAAGTTGTGGGGGAGCAGTACGTC. Translating gives CASSQVVGEQYV.

This clonotype was seen only a few times. This chain joins TRBV10-3 and TRBJ2-7; no definite D call. V lost 1 base to trimming and J lost 1 base, with 11 bases between them. Germline V gene sequence: CDR1 ENHRY, CDR2 SYGVKD. The CDR3 is 15 amino acids. CDR3 in amino acids: CAISEFITSSYEQYF. CDR3 coding DNA: TGTGCCATCAGTGAGTTTATCACCAGTTCCTACGAGCAGTACTTC.

The chain couples TRBV12-3 or TRBV12-4 to TRBJ1-3; D possibly corresponds to TRBD1 (5 bases). V was shortened by 8 bases and J by 7 bases, with 9 bases between the two germline ends. This CDR3 comprises 11 residues. Here the CDR3 reads CASGGGNTIYF. CDR3 bases: TGTGCCAGCGGGGGGGGGAACACCATATATTTT.

In its sample, this clonotype was seen a few times. This rearrangement joins TRBV27 to TRBJ2-5; 12 bases agree with TRBD2. Trimming cost V 6 bases and J 5 bases; bases outside gene matches: 7. The V gene's germline CDR1 is MNHEY and CDR2 SMNVEV (reference sequence). The CDR3 spans 15 residues. CDR3 residues: CASRGLAGGQETQYF. As DNA, the CDR3 is TGTGCCAGCAGGGGTCTAGCGGGGGGGCAGGAGACCCAGTACTTC.

The chain links TRBV3-1 to TRBJ2-2; weak D call: TRBD2 (6 bases). Trimming pared 6 bases from V and 4 bases from J, leaving 21 bases between. This CDR3 has 17 amino acids. Germline CDR1 and CDR2: LGHDT and YNNKEL (reference sequence). CDR3 residues: CASSYLGGAAGTGELFF. CDR3 bases: TGTGCCAGCAGTTACTTGGGCGGGGCCGCGGGCACCGGGGAGCTGTTTTTT.

This clonotype was seen a handful of times. The chain couples TRBV30 to TRBJ1-1; TRBD1 aligns across 9 bases. In germline, CDR1 is GTSNPN, CDR2 SVGIG (reference sequence). This CDR3 spans 11 amino acids. After removal of 5 bases from V and 11 bases from J, the junction contained 6 bases not matched to a gene. CDR3 bases: TGTGCCTGGGGACAGGGGATGAGTGCTTTCTTT. It yields the protein CAWGQGMSAFF.

Only a few counts were recorded for this clonotype. V and J are TRBV15 and TRBJ2-3; 9 bases are a match to TRBD2. The CDR3 consists of 17 residues. CDR1 is LNHNV, CDR2 YYDKDF, per germline (reference sequence). V dropped 0 bases and J dropped 2; count of bases not matched to a gene: 6. Written as DNA, the CDR3 is TGTGCCACCAGCAGAGATCGGCTAGCGGGGATCACAGATACGCAGTATTTT. It codes for CATSRDRLAGITDTQYF.

This clonotype was found a few times. The rearrangement links TRBV18 to TRBJ2-4; no definite D call. Germline V gene data show CDR1 as KGHSH and CDR2 as LQKENI. V gave up 2 bases and J gave up 7 bases, with 12 bases separating them. CDR3 size: 14 residues. The CDR3 region is CASSPRRNQNIQYF. The DNA of the CDR3 is TGTGCCAGCTCACCAAGGCGAAACCAGAACATTCAGTACTTC.

This clonotype was counted between two and nine times. This chain joins TRBV6-2 or TRBV6-3 and TRBJ2-7; TRBD1 agrees at 9 bases. Germline assignment: CDR1 MNHEY and CDR2 SVGEGT. The J segment lost 2 bases and the V segment lost 0 bases, leaving 5 bases of the junction unmatched. The CDR3 extends over 16 amino acids. The CDR3 DNA is TGTGCCAGCAGTTACTCAAGGGACAGGGTGGCCTACGAGCAGTACGTC. This codes for CASSYSRDRVAYEQYV.

The V and J genes are TRBV7-2 and TRBJ2-7; D uncertain. From germline, CDR1 is SGHTA and CDR2 FQGNSA. Trimming cost V 2 bases and J 2 bases, with 19 bases left between them. The CDR3 loop spans 17 amino acids. CDR3 in amino acids: CASSLRTNWPRPYEQYF. The CDR3 bases are TGTGCCAGCAGCTTACGGACCAACTGGCCTCGGCCCTACGAGCAGTACTTC.

This clonotype was counted ten times or more. The chain joins TRBV6-5 to TRBJ1-2; perhaps TRBD1 as D (6 bases). The CDR3 has 12 residues. The V end lost 5 bases, the J end lost 6 bases, and 10 bases lay between the germline ends. Germline lookup yields CDR1 MNHEY and CDR2 SVGAGI. The CDR3, as DNA: TGTGCCAGCAGTGATCAGGGGAATGGCTACACCTTC. This sequence encodes CASSDQGNGYTF.

The gene calls are TRBV7-9 and TRBJ2-2; D is possibly TRBD2 (5 bases). CDR1 and CDR2 from the germline V gene are SEHNR and FQNEAQ (reference sequence). V lost 5 bases and J lost 0, with 13 bases in between. The CDR3 consists of 16 residues. The CDR3 nucleotides read TGTGCCAGCAGCCGTCGGGGTGTCGCGAACACCGGGGAGCTGTTTTTT. It is translated as CASSRRGVANTGELFF. Looking up the rest from reference TRBV7-9 and TRBJ2-2 gives the full variable domain: DTGVSQNPRHKITKRGQNVTFRCDPISEHNRLYWYRQTLGQGPEFLTYFQNEAQLEKSRLLSDRFSAERPKGSFSTLEIQRTEQGDSAMYLCASSRRGVANTGELFFGEGSRLTVL.

Only a few counts were recorded for this clonotype. CDR3 loop: CATSDLWTGLNYGYTF. The CDR3 DNA follows: TGTGCCACCAGTGATTTGTGGACAGGCCTTAACTATGGCTACACCTTC. The rearrangement uses TRBV24-1 and TRBJ1-2; 7 bases are shared with TRBD1. The CDR3 covers 16 residues. V was pared by 0 bases and J by 1 base, with 4 bases of the junction left unmatched. Germline CDR1 KGHDR, CDR2 SFDVKD.

This CDR3 is CASSLELGTYEQYV. The DNA for the CDR3 is TGTGCCAGCAGCTTGGAGTTGGGCACCTACGAGCAGTACGTC. The rearrangement links TRBV5-5 to TRBJ2-7; D is unclear. CDR3 size: 14 residues. CDR1 is SGHKS and CDR2 is YYEKEE in the germline V gene (reference sequence). Deletions cut 0 bases from V and 2 bases from J, with 9 bases between.

This clonotype was observed at least ten times. The chain recombines TRBV5-8 with TRBJ1-1; D is possibly TRBD1 (5 bases). Trimming removed 4 bases from V and 1 base from J, with 11 bases in between. The CDR3 is 14 amino acids. Germline CDR1 reads SGHTS; CDR2 reads YDEGEE. The CDR3 nucleotides are TGTGCCAGCAGCCCAGGGTACTCGAACACTGAAGCTTTCTTT. This codes for CASSPGYSNTEAFF.

This chain joins TRBV27 and TRBJ1-1, with D possibly being TRBD1 (6 bases). The germline V and J ends were trimmed by 5 bases and 9 bases, with 13 bases remaining between them. The CDR3 has 12 residues. In germline, CDR1 is MNHEY, CDR2 SMNVEV (reference sequence). The CDR3 DNA follows: TGTGCCAGCAGTCCCAGGGGAAGGAAAGCTTTCTTT. Residues: CASSPRGRKAFF.

This chain connects TRBV5-1 to TRBJ2-3; 9 nucleotides match TRBD2. The CDR3 is 15 residues long. V was clipped by 4 bases and J by 2 bases; unmatched bases: 5. The germline V gene encodes CDR1 SGHRS and CDR2 YFSETQ. CDR3 nucleotide sequence: TGCGCCAGCAGCCATAGCGGGGGAAACACAGATACGCAGTATTTT. This gives the protein CASSHSGGNTDTQYF.

The CDR3 sequence: CSAKRQGGSEAFF. The CDR3 nucleotides are TGCAGTGCTAAAAGACAGGGCGGGTCTGAAGCTTTCTTT. The V and J genes are TRBV20-1 and TRBJ1-1; 7 bases line up with TRBD1. CDR1 DFQATT and CDR2 SNEGSKA come from the germline V gene (reference sequence). The junction had 8 bases not matched to a gene; V was cut back by 4 bases and J by 6 bases. The CDR3 has 13 residues.

This clonotype was seen only a few times. J is TRBJ2-7 and V is TRBV7-2; D ambiguous. The germline CDR1 and CDR2 sequences are SGHTA and FQGNSA. Trimming shortened V by 5 bases and J by 4 bases, and 18 bases separated the two germline ends. The CDR3 consists of 15 residues. CDR3 region: CASSPPSKGGYEQYF. CDR3 bases: TGTGCCAGCAGCCCCCCCTCTAAGGGTGGTTACGAGCAGTACTTC.

This clonotype turned up a few times. The J gene is TRBJ2-3, the V gene TRBV25-1, with a possible D match to TRBD2 (6 bases). CDR1 is MGHDK and CDR2 is SYGVNS in the germline V gene. V lost 8 bases and J lost 8, with 11 bases in between. The CDR3 runs to 11 residues. CDR3 DNA: TGTGCCAGCTCCTACGGGAGTACGCAGTATTTT. Translation gives CASSYGSTQYF. The variable domain in full, with the rest retrieved from reference TRBV25-1 and TRBJ2-3, is EADIYQTPRYLVIGTGKKITLECSQTMGHDKMYWYQQDPGMELHLIHYSYGVNSTEKGDLSSESTVSRIRTEHFPLTLESARPSHTSQYLCASSYGSTQYFGPGTRLTVL.

The chain combines TRBV28 with TRBJ2-3, with a tentative D call TRBD1 (5 bases). V was trimmed by 3 bases and J by 3 bases, leaving 10 bases between them. Per the germline V gene, CDR1 is MDHEN and CDR2 is SYDVKM. The CDR3 has 14 amino acids. DNA of the CDR3: TGTGCCAGCAGTTTTTGGCAGGGAACAGATACGCAGTATTTT. Its translation: CASSFWQGTDTQYF.